The clone carrying this T cell receptor beta chain turned up a few times. As yet, its antigen is unknown. The germline CDR1 and CDR2 sequences are SGDLS and YYNGEE. Deletions cut 4 bases from V and 5 bases from J, with 19 bases between. This CDR3 comprises 15 residues. This record belongs to a study of neoadjuvant anti-PD-1 for oral cavity cancer. The protocol was immunoSEQ multiplex PCR, while the TCRdb copy is restricted to in-frame clones and leaves out a portion. The table shows 4,500 to 5,000 clones, with 55% to 75% occurring only once. Findings and limits, study-wide: Treg/Th17 ratio rose with pretreatment blood and fell with post-treatment tumor TCRbeta clonality.

The sequence was collected from a person aged 40 to 85 with oral cavity squamous cell carcinoma. Sequencing was performed on tumor tissue, taken before nivolumab (anti-PD-1) treatment. The chain uses TRBV9 and TRBJ2-7, with D uncertain. This CDR3 is CASSRLGGIPDEQYF. CDR3 bases: TGTGCCAGCAGCCGGCTCGGTGGGATCCCAGACGAGCAGTACTTC.